The present T cell receptor (beta chain) was sequenced within a study of T cell repertoires in cytomegalovirus infection. In the study overall: The authors relied on CMV epitopes, both recently identified HLA-C-restricted and well-studied HLA-B-restricted. From public TCR beta signatures came an indication of both CMV infection and matching HLA type.

CDR3 size: 16 residues. The V gene lost 7 bases and the J gene lost 0 bases, with 16 bases spanning the gap. Per the germline V gene, CDR1 is SNHLY and CDR2 is FYNNEI. Regarding the study as a whole: Within the response measured ex vivo, HLA-C-restricted CMV-specific TCR beta clonotypes were dominant. Carriers of CMV and the relevant HLA type were discriminated by public TCR beta frequency.

Of note for this clonotype: Its antigen is as yet unknown.

MiXCR was run by TCRdb on the reads, yielding one entry per CDR3 protein. The sample lists 900,000 to 950,000 distinct CDR3 sequences; around 32% were seen once. The sample consisted of cultured CD8+ T cells from PBMCs, taken from culture after CMV antigen stimulation. The receptor's source is a human donor in good health (CMV status not recorded). Some clones in this sample may be carry-over from other donors' samples. This chain joins TRBV2 and TRBJ2-1; tentative D call: TRBD1 (6 bases). The CDR3 DNA is TGTGCCAGCACCAACTCCGGGACACCCTCCTACAATGAGCAGTTCTTC. Amino acids: CASTNSGTPSYNEQFF.